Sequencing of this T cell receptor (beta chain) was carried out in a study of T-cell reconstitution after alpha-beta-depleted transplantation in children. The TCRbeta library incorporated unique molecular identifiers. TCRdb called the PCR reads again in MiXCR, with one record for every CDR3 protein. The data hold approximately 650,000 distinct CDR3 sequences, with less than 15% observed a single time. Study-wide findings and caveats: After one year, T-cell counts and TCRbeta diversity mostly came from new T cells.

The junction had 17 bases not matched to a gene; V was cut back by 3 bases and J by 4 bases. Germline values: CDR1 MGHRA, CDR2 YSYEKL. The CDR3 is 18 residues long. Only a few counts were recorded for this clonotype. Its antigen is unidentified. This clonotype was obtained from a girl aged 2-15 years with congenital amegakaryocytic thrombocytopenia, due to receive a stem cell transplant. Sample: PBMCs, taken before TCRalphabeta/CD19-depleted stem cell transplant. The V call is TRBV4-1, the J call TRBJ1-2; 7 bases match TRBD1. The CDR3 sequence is CASSHPRGRDRDLYGYTF. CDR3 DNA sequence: TGCGCCAGCAGCCACCCCAGGGGACGGGACAGAGACCTCTATGGCTACACCTTC.